Shown below are 6 T cell receptor beta chains from a single sample sequenced in a study of blood T cell repertoires in COVID-19. Here immunoSEQ multiplex PCR was the method, and the copy in TCRdb shows in-frame clones only, minus some. The sample contains around 68,000 clones, more than 80% of which appear only once. Source material: peripheral blood. The receptors were sampled from a man between 50 and 59 years old with acute or convalescent COVID-19.

The chain links TRBV11-3 to TRBJ1-1; D is possibly TRBD1 (5 bases). This CDR3 spans 14 amino acids. In germline, CDR1 is SGHNT, CDR2 YENEEA. V lost 2 bases, J lost 11 bases, and 18 bases lay in between. CDR3 DNA: TGTGCCAGCAGCTTAACCCCGGGGGTTGTGGAGGCTTTCTTT. This codes for CASSLTPGVVEAFF.

J is TRBJ2-2 and V is TRBV28, with 7 positions matching TRBD1. V dropped 5 bases and J dropped 10; count of bases not matched to a gene: 13. This CDR3 is built from 15 residues. The germline gives CDR1 MDHEN, CDR2 SYDVKM. In DNA form, the CDR3 reads TGTGCCAGCAGTCCTCAAAAAGGACAGGCATCGGAGCTGTTTTTT. It codes for CASSPQKGQASELFF.

V gene TRBV5-4 combines with J gene TRBJ1-1, with 7 bases matching TRBD1. The V segment lost 3 bases and the J segment 1 base; nucleotides outside the gene matches: 3. Germline loops: CDR1 SGHNT, CDR2 YYREEE (reference sequence). The CDR3 runs to 14 residues. This CDR3 is CASSSGQSNTEAFF. The CDR3 DNA reads TGTGCCAGCAGCTCGGGACAGTCGAACACTGAAGCTTTCTTT.

The CDR3 reads CASQGAPSGNTIYF. The CDR3 DNA is TGTGCCAGCCAAGGGGCCCCCTCTGGAAACACCATATATTTT. V gene TRBV19 combines with J gene TRBJ1-3; weak D call: TRBD1 (5 bases). Trimming pared 9 bases from V and 0 bases from J, leaving 12 bases between. The CDR3 runs to 14 residues. Germline V lookup: CDR1 LNHDA, CDR2 SQIVND (reference sequence).

The chain combines TRBV28 with TRBJ2-2; possible D gene TRBD2, 5 bases. The CDR3 has 15 residues. The germline V and J ends were trimmed by 3 bases and 3 bases, with 11 bases remaining between them. Per the germline V gene, CDR1 is MDHEN and CDR2 is SYDVKM. The CDR3 DNA reads TGTGCCAGCAGTTTTTGGAGGTCGGACACCGGGGAGCTGTTTTTT. As protein: CASSFWRSDTGELFF. Looking up the rest from reference TRBV28 and TRBJ2-2 gives the full variable domain: DVKVTQSSRYLVKRTGEKVFLECVQDMDHENMFWYRQDPGLGLRLIYFSYDVKMKEKGDIPEGYSVSREKKERFSLILESASTNQTSMYLCASSFWRSDTGELFFGEGSRLTVL.

The rearrangement links TRBV27 to TRBJ1-4; 8 bases are a match to TRBD1. Germline V gene data show CDR1 as MNHEY and CDR2 as SMNVEV (reference sequence). There are 16 residues in the CDR3. V shed 0 bases and J 6 bases; nucleotides not matched to a gene: 6. CDR3 bases: TGTGCCAGCAGTTTATCGAGGGCGACAGGGGATGAAAAACTGTTTTTT. Translated, it gives CASSLSRATGDEKLFF.